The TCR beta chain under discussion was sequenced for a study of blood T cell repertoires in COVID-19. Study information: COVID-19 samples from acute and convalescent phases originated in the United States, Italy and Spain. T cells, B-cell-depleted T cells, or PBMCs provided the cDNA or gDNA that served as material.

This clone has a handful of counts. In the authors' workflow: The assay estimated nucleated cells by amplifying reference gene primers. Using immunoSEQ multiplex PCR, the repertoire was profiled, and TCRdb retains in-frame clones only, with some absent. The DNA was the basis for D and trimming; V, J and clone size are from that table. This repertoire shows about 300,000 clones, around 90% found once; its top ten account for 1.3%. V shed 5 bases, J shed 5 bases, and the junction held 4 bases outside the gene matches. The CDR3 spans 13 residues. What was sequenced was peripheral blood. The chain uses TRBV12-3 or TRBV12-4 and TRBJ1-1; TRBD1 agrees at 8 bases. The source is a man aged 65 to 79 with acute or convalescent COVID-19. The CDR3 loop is CASSTGGWTEAFF. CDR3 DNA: TGTGCCAGCAGTACAGGGGGTTGGACTGAAGCTTTCTTT.